This is a list of T cell receptor beta chains from one sample in a study of blood T cell repertoires in COVID-19. Repertoires were generated with immunoSEQ multiplex PCR, while TCRdb's copy carries only in-frame clones and drops some. The table lists about 130,000 clones, 87% of them singletons. Input material: peripheral blood. These receptor sequences come from a woman aged 60-75 years with acute or convalescent COVID-19. CDR3s include the opening cysteine and the closing phenylalanine or tryptophan. D genes are given only for firm matches. Expanded clones get a size class; other rows say once, few or many, or leave the size out.

d_gene,j_gene,v_gene,abundance,CDR3nt,CDR3aa
TRBD1,TRBJ1-1,TRBV11-2,.,TGTGCCAGCACCATCCGCACAGGGGGCTATGAAGCTTTCTTT,CASTIRTGGYEAFF
.,TRBJ2-2,TRBV7-3,few,TGTGCCAGCAGCTTCAAGAGCGGGGAGCTGTTTTTT,CASSFKSGELFF
.,TRBJ2-5,TRBV4-1,.,TGCGCCAGCAGGCAAACCTTCGCCGCGGCAGAGACCCAGTACTTC,CASRQTFAAAETQYF
TRBD2,TRBJ2-1,TRBV7-3,once,TGTGCCAGCAGCCCTACACTAGCGGGAGGTTACAATGAGCAGTTCTTC,CASSPTLAGGYNEQFF
TRBD2,TRBJ2-1,TRBV27,.,TGTGCCAGCAGTCACCGGGGACTAGCGGGAGTGACCAGCTCCTACAATGAGCAGTTCTTC,CASSHRGLAGVTSSYNEQFF
TRBD1,TRBJ1-1,TRBV2,.,TGTGCCAGCAGGAAGGACAGGGGGCAGTACACTGAAGCTTTCTTT,CASRKDRGQYTEAFF
TRBD1,TRBJ1-2,TRBV6-5,few,TGTGCCAGCGGGACAGTGGGGGGCTACACCTTC,CASGTVGGYTF
.,TRBJ1-1,TRBV7-8,.,TGTGCCAGCAGCTCCATGGGACACATGAACACTGAAGCTTTCTTT,CASSSMGHMNTEAFF
.,TRBJ1-4,TRBV20-1,once,TGCAGTGCTAGACTACGTGAAAAACTGTTTTTT,CSARLREKLFF
.,TRBJ1-3,TRBV6-1,.,TGTGCCAGCAGTGAAGGGTCAGGGATAGCAAACACCATATATTTT,CASSEGSGIANTIYF
.,TRBJ1-4,TRBV28,.,TGTGCCAGCAGTTTCATGTCCGGTAATGAAAAACTGTTTTTT,CASSFMSGNEKLFF
.,TRBJ1-1,TRBV28,.,TGTGCCAGCAGTTTGCCGGGACGGGGGACTGAAGCTTTCTTT,CASSLPGRGTEAFF
.,TRBJ2-5,TRBV29-1,.,TGCAGCGTTAAGAGGGGAGGAGAGACCCAGTACTTC,CSVKRGGETQYF
TRBD2,TRBJ2-1,TRBV5-4,.,TGTGCCAGCAAGGGGGGACTAGCGGACTATGAGCAGTTCTTC,CASKGGLADYEQFF
.,TRBJ1-4,TRBV14,.,TGTGCCAGCAGCCAAAGACGGGGACTGCTTAATGAAAAACTGTTTTTT,CASSQRRGLLNEKLFF
.,TRBJ1-5,TRBV19,.,TGTGCCAGTAGCCCCGACAGGAATCAGCCCCAGCATTTT,CASSPDRNQPQHF